Shown below are 12 T cell receptor beta chains from a single sample sequenced in a study of T cell repertoires in cytomegalovirus infection (dated 2019 in TCRdb). The run used an Illumina HiSeq 1500. TCRdb took the public reads, trimmed them with fastp at Q25, ran MiXCR for clone calling and kept in-frame beta chains. Each CDR3 protein gets just one entry, which takes the most common genes and DNA from the rows behind it. Here the sample has some 940,000 distinct CDR3 sequences; 30% to 40% occur a single time. The ten most abundant clones make up more than 13% of the sample. Read against the paper, the sample's treatment or condition label means: in vitro stimulation with specific CMV peptide epitopes to enrich CMV-specific T cells. Which antigens these TCRs recognize remains unknown. Specimen: cultured CD8+ T cells from PBMCs, collected from culture after CMV antigen stimulation. Receptor source: a human donor in good health (CMV status not recorded). Some clones in this sample may be carry-over from other donors' samples.

This clonotype was detected a few times. This chain links TRBV28 with TRBJ2-7; D is uncertain. V was pared by 1 base and J by 7 bases, with 11 bases between. This CDR3 is built from 13 residues. Germline CDR1 MDHEN, CDR2 SYDVKM. The chain's CDR3 is CASSLSEKGEQYV. CDR3 DNA sequence: TGTGCCAGCAGTTTATCGGAGAAGGGTGAGCAGTACGTC.

V is TRBV7-9 and J is TRBJ1-5; 12 nucleotides align to TRBD1. The V gene's germline CDR1 is SEHNR and CDR2 FQNEAQ (reference sequence). This CDR3 has 17 amino acids. V shed 3 bases, J shed 3 bases, and the junction held 6 bases outside the gene matches. CDR3 nucleotide sequence: TGTGCCAGCAGCTTGGGACAGGGGGCGAATAACAATCAGCCCCAGCATTTT. The encoded protein is CASSLGQGANNNQPQHF.

Concerning this clonotype: A read error may produce the germline difference seen at one junction end. The chain employs TRBV7-4 and TRBJ2-5; perhaps TRBD1 as D (6 bases). The V gene's germline CDR1 is SGHVT and CDR2 SQSDAQ. The CDR3 runs 12 residues. CDR3 region: CASSLPGAGQNF. Written as DNA, the CDR3 is TGTGCCAGCAGCTTACCAGGGGCAGGGCAAAACTTC.

The chain uses TRBV6-2 or TRBV6-3 and TRBJ2-7, with 8 bases that match TRBD2. CDR3 length: 14 residues. CDR1 is MNHEY and CDR2 is SVGEGT in the germline V gene. V trimming: 4 bases; J trimming: 1 base; junction bases outside the gene matches: 3. The CDR3 loop reads CASSSRGGSYEQYV. CDR3 sequence (DNA): TGTGCCAGCAGTTCCCGGGGGGGGTCCTACGAGCAGTACGTC.

V gene TRBV7-9 combines with J gene TRBJ1-2; D remains ambiguous. The CDR3 totals 12 residues. The germline V and J ends were trimmed by 8 bases and 6 bases, with 13 bases remaining between them. Germline V gene lookup returns CDR1 SEHNR and CDR2 FQNEAQ (reference sequence). In DNA, the CDR3 is TGTGCCAGCTGGAACCCCCACCATGGCTACACCTTC. Amino acid sequence: CASWNPHHGYTF.

V and J are TRBV27 and TRBJ1-1; D is unclear. Germline assignment: CDR1 MNHEY and CDR2 SMNVEV (reference sequence). V lost 5 bases, J lost 2 bases, and 12 bases lay in between. This CDR3 contains 14 residues. CDR3 nucleotide sequence: TGTGCCAGCAGTGTATTAACGGGTAACACTGAAGCTTTCTTT. Protein sequence: CASSVLTGNTEAFF.

This clonotype was seen many times. The chain combines TRBV7-6 with TRBJ2-1, with 7 bases matching TRBD1. Germline CDR1 is SGHVS and CDR2 is FNYEAQ. After removal of 5 bases from V and 6 bases from J, the junction contained 4 bases not matched to a gene. This CDR3 spans 13 amino acids. CDR3 sequence reads: CASSKDRVNEQFF. The CDR3 DNA follows: TGTGCCAGCAGCAAAGACAGGGTCAATGAGCAGTTCTTC.

This clonotype was seen ten or more times. This chain joins TRBV7-2 and TRBJ1-1; 9 bases match TRBD1. Germline CDR1 is SGHTA and CDR2 is FQGNSA. V trimming: 5 bases; J trimming: 5 bases; junction bases outside the gene matches: 6. This CDR3 is 14 amino acids long. DNA for the CDR3: TGTGCCAGCAGCATCACAGGGGGCGCGACTGAAGCTTTCTTT. It is translated as CASSITGGATEAFF.

The table lists this clonotype with a few counts. Germline is not matched at one junction end, which may reflect a read error. The rearrangement links TRBV5-1 to TRBJ1-1; D gene unclear. CDR3 length: 15 amino acids. Germline-derived CDR1 and CDR2 are SGHRS and YFSETQ. The CDR3 is CASRGREGMNTEAFF. The DNA of the CDR3 is TGTGCCAGCAGAGGTAGGGAAGGCATGAACACTGAAGCTTTCTTT.

This chain uses TRBV12-3 or TRBV12-4 with TRBJ2-7, with 10 nucleotides matching TRBD2. This CDR3 region has 16 residues. V lost 3 bases, J lost 7 bases, and 12 bases stayed unmatched. The CDR3 sequence is CASSFSGGVRLEEQYF. The CDR3 nucleotides are TGTGCCAGCAGTTTCAGCGGGGGGGTGCGGCTAGAAGAGCAGTACTTC.

The V and J genes are TRBV6-1 and TRBJ2-7, with D possibly matching TRBD2 (6 bases). CDR3 size: 14 residues. Trimming pared 4 bases from V and 4 bases from J, leaving 14 bases between. The germline V gene encodes CDR1 MNHNS and CDR2 SASEGT. The CDR3 sequence is CASSGFGREYEQYV. CDR3 sequence (DNA): TGTGCCAGCAGTGGGTTCGGGAGAGAGTACGAGCAGTACGTC.

The table lists this clonotype with a few counts. The chain employs TRBV7-9 and TRBJ1-1; D is uncertain. V was clipped by 4 bases and J by 4 bases, with 13 bases between them. This CDR3 spans 14 amino acids. In germline, CDR1 is SEHNR, CDR2 FQNEAQ (reference sequence). This CDR3 reads CASSSVWGVTEAFF. The CDR3 DNA sequence: TGTGCCAGCAGCTCCGTGTGGGGAGTCACTGAAGCTTTCTTT. The whole variable domain, remainder taken from reference TRBV7-9 and TRBJ1-1, is DTGVSQNPRHKITKRGQNVTFRCDPISEHNRLYWYRQTLGQGPEFLTYFQNEAQLEKSRLLSDRFSAERPKGSFSTLEIQRTEQGDSAMYLCASSSVWGVTEAFFGQGTRLTVV.